This T cell receptor beta chain was recovered during a study of shared clonotypes between healthy human individuals. Study-wide points: For sorted subsets, rarefaction showed incomplete sequencing despite large depth.

About this clone itself: What it recognizes is unknown.

Germline CDR1 and CDR2: SQVTM and ANQGSEA. CDR3 length equals 13 residues. Deletions cut 0 bases from V and 3 bases from J, with 6 bases between. Naive CD8 cells, CD45RO-negative and positively selected for CCR7, excluded terminally differentiated effector memory CD45RA+ cells. The donors, healthy adults who were HIV-negative, had experienced no recent acute infections or vaccinations. The genomic DNA of each subset was split evenly across several immunoSEQ plates. Sequencing was performed with immunoSEQ multiplex PCR; in TCRdb, only in-frame clones are kept and a portion is missing. The table records about 800,000 clones, about 96% of them present only once.

The TCR comes from a man aged 30 to 39 in good health. The rearrangement uses TRBV29-1 and TRBJ2-1, with D unresolved. The sequenced material came from naive CD8+ T cells sorted from blood. CDR3 sequence: CSVEDADYNEQFF. The CDR3 bases are TGCAGCGTTGAAGACGCGGACTACAATGAGCAGTTCTTC.